A selection of T cell receptor beta chains follows, all from one sample in a study of blood T cell repertoires in COVID-19. Profiling relied on immunoSEQ multiplex PCR, and the TCRdb table lists in-frame clones only, not all of them. The sample records 200,000 to 250,000 clones, 75% to 90% being singletons. The source material was PBMCs or T cells enriched from blood (not recorded which). The receptors come from a man between 35 and 55 years old who had recovered from COVID-19. CDR3s include the opening cysteine and the closing phenylalanine or tryptophan. The D gene is left open where the match is weak. Clone size appears in some rows only: once, few, many, or a class for an expanded clone.

d_gene,abundance,v_gene,j_gene,CDR3aa,CDR3nt
-,-,TRBV6-5,TRBJ2-1,CASNPTGEGHNEQFF,TGTGCCAGCAACCCTACTGGAGAGGGTCACAATGAGCAGTTCTTC
-,-,TRBV30,TRBJ2-3,CAWSVGSDTDTQYF,TGTGCCTGGAGTGTGGGGAGCGACACAGATACGCAGTATTTT
TRBD1,-,TRBV15,TRBJ1-2,CATSSGQGGNYGYTF,TGTGCCACCAGCAGTGGACAGGGGGGTAACTATGGCTACACCTTC
TRBD1,few,TRBV5-1,TRBJ1-6,CASSLRPRDGGNRGPLHF,TGCGCCAGCAGCTTGCGTCCGAGGGACGGGGGAAACAGGGGACCCCTCCACTTT
-,-,TRBV28,TRBJ1-1,CASSLRGEAFF,TGTGCCAGCAGTTTAAGGGGGGAAGCTTTCTTT
TRBD1,-,TRBV4-1,TRBJ1-1,CASSQGQGRTEAFF,TGCGCCAGCAGCCAGGGACAGGGGAGGACTGAAGCTTTCTTT
-,-,TRBV6-9,TRBJ2-7,CASSYPDDRTYEQYF,TGTGCCAGCAGTTATCCAGATGACAGAACCTACGAGCAGTACTTC
TRBD2,-,TRBV19,TRBJ2-7,CASSTRLAGAYEQYF,TGTGCCAGTAGTACGAGACTAGCGGGAGCCTACGAGCAGTACTTC
-,-,TRBV28,TRBJ2-5,CASSSAGGPQYF,TGTGCCAGCAGTTCCGCCGGCGGGCCCCAGTACTTC
-,-,TRBV2,TRBJ2-1,CASSEQINEQFF,TGTGCCAGCAGTGAACAGATCAATGAGCAGTTCTTC
TRBD1,-,TRBV27,TRBJ1-1,CASRVTGAGTEAFF,TGTGCCAGCAGAGTTACAGGGGCTGGCACTGAAGCTTTCTTT
-,-,TRBV9,TRBJ1-5,CASSELGASNQPQHF,TGTGCCAGCAGCGAATTGGGGGCGTCCAATCAGCCCCAGCATTTT
-,-,TRBV3-1/TRBV3-2,TRBJ1-2,CASSQGNGNYGYTF,TGTGCCAGCAGCCAAGGGAACGGGAACTATGGCTACACCTTC
TRBD1,-,TRBV27,TRBJ2-7,CASSPTGTGILGKYF,TGTGCCAGCAGTCCAACCGGGACAGGGATTTTGGGGAAGTACTTC
TRBD1,-,TRBV6-5,TRBJ1-2,CASTQGGPRGYTF,TGTGCCAGCACTCAGGGGGGACCAAGAGGCTACACCTTC
TRBD2,-,TRBV20-1,TRBJ2-1,CSASGGGEAVHNEQFF,TGCAGTGCTAGTGGTGGGGGGGAAGCCGTCCACAATGAGCAGTTCTTC
-,-,TRBV9,TRBJ2-1,CASSVVTGSGEQFF,TGTGCCAGCAGCGTAGTGACGGGTAGCGGTGAGCAGTTCTTC
TRBD2,-,TRBV5-4,TRBJ2-1,CASSIPTSGQDNEQFF,TGTGCCAGCAGCATCCCGACTAGCGGGCAAGACAATGAGCAGTTCTTC
TRBD1,once,TRBV5-4,TRBJ2-3,CASSPAGTASDTQYF,TGTGCCAGCAGCCCGGCCGGGACAGCCTCAGATACGCAGTATTTT
-,-,TRBV10-3,TRBJ2-6,CAIRNLDSHSGANVLTF,TGTGCCATCAGGAATTTGGACAGCCACTCTGGGGCCAACGTCCTGACTTTC
-,-,TRBV13,TRBJ2-1,CASSPREIPHNEQFF,TGTGCCAGCAGCCCCAGGGAAATCCCTCACAATGAGCAGTTCTTC
-,many,TRBV28,TRBJ2-6,CASSLWTDSGANVLTF,TGTGCCAGCAGTTTATGGACAGACTCTGGGGCCAACGTCCTGACTTTC
-,-,TRBV5-1,TRBJ1-2,CASSLSGLQDYGYTF,TGCGCCAGCAGCTTGTCAGGGCTCCAGGACTATGGCTACACCTTC
TRBD2,once,TRBV11-2,TRBJ2-5,CASSSLAGGSRETQYF,TGTGCCAGCAGCTCCCTAGCGGGAGGGTCGAGGGAGACCCAGTACTTC
TRBD2,-,TRBV5-1,TRBJ2-7,CASSWGGSGGPGEQYF,TGCGCCAGCAGTTGGGGCGGTTCGGGAGGGCCCGGCGAGCAGTACTTC
TRBD2,-,TRBV4-1,TRBJ2-1,CASSPGPTGGRAYNEQFF,TGCGCCAGCAGCCCTGGACCTACAGGCGGGAGGGCATACAATGAGCAGTTCTTC
-,-,TRBV7-2,TRBJ2-7,CASSFFGEIEQYF,TGTGCCAGCAGCTTTTTCGGGGAAATCGAGCAGTACTTC
-,-,TRBV5-1,TRBJ2-7,CASSLSRTHYEQYF,TGCGCCAGCAGCTTGAGTCGGACTCACTACGAGCAGTACTTC
TRBD2,-,TRBV4-3,TRBJ2-7,CASSQGTSVYEQYF,TGCGCCAGCAGCCAAGGGACTAGCGTCTACGAGCAGTACTTC
-,few,TRBV18,TRBJ1-1,CASSLIDRNTEAFF,TGTGCCAGCTCTCTCATCGACAGGAACACTGAAGCTTTCTTT
-,few,TRBV4-1,TRBJ1-5,CASSREQGRQPQHF,TGCGCCAGCAGCCGAGAACAGGGACGTCAGCCCCAGCATTTT
-,-,TRBV19,TRBJ2-1,CASSIKSGKLIVPEQFF,TGTGCCAGTAGTATAAAGTCGGGAAAACTAATTGTCCCTGAGCAGTTCTTC
TRBD2,-,TRBV2,TRBJ2-7,CASSPGLVPYEQYF,TGTGCCAGCAGTCCGGGACTAGTCCCCTACGAGCAGTACTTC
-,-,TRBV7-3,TRBJ2-7,CASSTYAERGLEQYF,TGTGCCAGCAGCACCTACGCGGAGCGTGGACTGGAGCAGTACTTC